Described below is a single TCR beta chain sequence and its context. Its cognate antigen is unknown. The second PCR ran roughly 6 to 11 cycles with a sample-barcoded 5' primer and J-beta primers. TCRdb reprocessed the 5' RACE reads with MiXCR, giving one entry per CDR3 protein. The data contain roughly 1,500,000 distinct CDR3 sequences, 34% of them singletons. These data come from a study of blood T cells in healthy people across ages. Study-wide context: Using template switching, researchers captured about one barcoded beta molecule for each two T cells. General observations from the study: TCR beta diversity was tightly associated with the proportion of naive T cells. With age, beta diversity per million T cells declined roughly linearly, significantly by about 37. Diversity was estimated from one million T cells, and these estimates were considered underestimates.

Germline V lookup: CDR1 SNHLY, CDR2 FYNNEI. V was cut by 8 bases and J by 2 bases, with 14 bases left in between. This CDR3 spans 14 amino acids. The sequenced sample was blood. The chain couples TRBV2 to TRBJ2-3, with D perhaps matching TRBD2 (6 bases). The TCR originated in a woman between 25 and 40 years old in good health. CDR3 in DNA: TGTGCCAGCGGGGGGAGAGGGTTCACAGATACGCAGTATTTT. Protein sequence: CASGGRGFTDTQYF.